Detailed here is one TCR beta chain. The entry originates in a study of cytomegalovirus exposure and HLA in healthy donors. The donors were part of the roughly 120-subject validation cohort, which stood apart from the roughly 670-subject first cohort. This table comes from immunoSEQ multiplex PCR, and its TCRdb copy is limited to in-frame clones, with some not included. Of roughly 330,000 clones in the sample, approximately 90% were seen once. Germline V gene data show CDR1 as GTSNPN and CDR2 as SVGIG (reference sequence). The CDR3 spans 16 residues. The germline V and J ends were trimmed by 0 bases and 1 base, with 13 bases remaining between them.

The sequencing sample was made of PBMCs. This receptor was taken from a woman aged 25 to 39 in good health and CMV-seropositive. This rearrangement joins TRBV30 to TRBJ2-1; D remains unclear. CDR3 in amino acids: CAWSVHLLVSYNEQFF. The CDR3 DNA sequence: TGTGCCTGGAGTGTACATCTATTAGTGTCCTACAATGAGCAGTTCTTC. Variable domain in full (rest from reference TRBV30 and TRBJ2-1): SQTIHQWPATLVQPVGSPLSLECTVEGTSNPNLYWYRQAAGRGLQLLFYSVGIGQISSEVPQNLSASRPQDRQFILSSKKLLLSDSGFYLCAWSVHLLVSYNEQFFGPGTRLTVL.